Below are 28 T cell receptor beta chains sequenced from a single sample in a study of OX40 agonist ivuxolimab in advanced cancers. The library relied on the immunoSEQ multiplex PCR assay. The immuneACCESS repertoire file appears here via TCRdb, limited to in-frame rearrangements. These files lack a portion of the clones; in checked studies, under half of the deficit traces to unresolved V genes, and the cause of the others is not known. The sample includes just over 40,000 clones, with approximately 81% observed a single time. The ten largest account for approximately 15% of the sample. The material was CD4+ or CD8+ T cells sorted from blood, obtained in a trial of the OX40 agonist ivuxolimab. Every receptor here comes from an adult with an advanced solid tumor such as melanoma, head and neck, liver or kidney cancer.

This clone showed up just a few times. V usage is TRBV4-1 and J usage is TRBJ1-1; D is uncertain. V was trimmed by 1 base and J by 2 bases, leaving 2 bases between them. The CDR3 has 12 residues. CDR1 is MGHRA, CDR2 YSYEKL, per germline. CDR3 nucleotides: TGCGCCAGCAGCCAAGCCAACACTGAAGCTTTCTTT. This translates into CASSQANTEAFF.

V usage is TRBV4-1 and J usage is TRBJ1-2, with D possibly matching TRBD1 (6 bases). The CDR3 has 16 residues. Germline CDR1 MGHRA, CDR2 YSYEKL. Trimming removed 4 bases from V and 5 bases from J, with 20 bases in between. This chain's CDR3 is CASSPLQGVDGYGYTF. As DNA, the CDR3 is TGCGCCAGCAGCCCACTACAGGGCGTGGATGGGTATGGCTACACCTTC.

The chain recombines TRBV7-6 with TRBJ2-7, with D maybe TRBD1 (6 bases). Germline V CDR1 and CDR2: SGHVS, FNYEAQ. Trimming removed 5 bases from V and 1 base from J, with 9 bases in between. The CDR3 runs to 13 residues. CDR3 amino acids: CASSPTGSYEQYF. As DNA, the CDR3 is TGTGCCAGCAGCCCCACAGGGTCCTACGAGCAGTACTTC.

The J gene is TRBJ1-3, the V gene TRBV18; D is possibly TRBD1 (5 bases). Per the germline V gene, CDR1 is KGHSH and CDR2 is LQKENI. Trimming shortened V by 1 base and J by 0 bases, and 13 bases separated the two germline ends. The CDR3 sequence is 17 residues long. The CDR3 coding sequence is TGTGCCAGCTCACCACGGAGGGGCCACGACTCTGGAAACACCATATATTTT. Its translation is CASSPRRGHDSGNTIYF. Complete variable domain (other parts from reference TRBV18 and TRBJ1-3): NAGVMQNPRHLVRRRGQEARLRCSPMKGHSHVYWYRQLPEEGLKFMVYLQKENIIDESGMPKERFSAEFPKEGPSILRIQQVVRGDSAAYFCASSPRRGHDSGNTIYFGEGSWLTVV.

J is TRBJ2-7 and V is TRBV19; 8 positions agree with TRBD2. Trimming cost V 4 bases and J 0 bases; bases outside gene matches: 2. Germline CDR1 reads LNHDA; CDR2 reads SQIVND (reference sequence). The CDR3 covers 14 residues. The CDR3 region is CASSSGGLSYEQYF. The CDR3 DNA is TGTGCCAGTAGTAGCGGGGGGCTCTCCTACGAGCAGTACTTC.

The chain employs TRBV7-3 and TRBJ2-2, with 7 positions matching TRBD2. The CDR3 spans 16 residues. The V and J ends lost 2 bases and 0 bases, in that order; junction bases with no gene match: 3. Germline V gene sequence: CDR1 SGHTA, CDR2 FQGTGA. CDR3 sequence reads: CASSLQAGANTGELFF. The CDR3, as DNA: TGTGCCAGCAGCTTACAGGCGGGGGCGAACACCGGGGAGCTGTTTTTT.

The chain has TRBV25-1 and TRBJ2-7; 10 nucleotides align to TRBD1. This CDR3 spans 15 amino acids. The V gene end was trimmed by 2 bases and the J gene end by 5 bases; junction bases not matched to a gene: 6. Germline CDR1 and CDR2: MGHDK and SYGVNS. Written as DNA, the CDR3 is TGTGCCAGCAGTGAAAGTTGGGACAGGGGCCACGAGCAGTACTTC. Encoded protein: CASSESWDRGHEQYF.

J is TRBJ1-1 and V is TRBV6-9; a possible D gene is TRBD1 (5 bases). The CDR3 runs 14 residues. V lost 10 bases and J 1 base, leaving 16 bases between the germline ends. Germline lookup yields CDR1 MNHGY and CDR2 SVAAGI. The CDR3 sequence: CATILQGENTEAFF. The CDR3, as DNA: TGTGCCACTATCCTCCAGGGCGAGAACACTGAAGCTTTCTTT.

This chain connects TRBV9 to TRBJ1-2, with 9 bases aligning to TRBD1. Unmatched junction bases numbered 7, after V lost 3 bases and J lost 7 bases. The germline V gene has CDR1 SGDLS and CDR2 YYNGEE. The CDR3 contains 14 residues. CDR3: CASSDQDRGTGYTF. The CDR3 nucleotides read TGTGCCAGCAGCGACCAGGACAGGGGAACTGGCTACACCTTC. Complete variable domain (other parts from reference TRBV9 and TRBJ1-2): DSGVTQTPKHLITATGQRVTLRCSPRSGDLSVYWYQQSLDQGLQFLIQYYNGEERAKGNILERFSAQQFPDLHSELNLSSLELGDSALYFCASSDQDRGTGYTFGSGTRLTVV.

The chain has TRBV9 and TRBJ1-2; 8 positions agree with TRBD1. The CDR3 spans 15 residues. Germline V gene lookup returns CDR1 SGDLS and CDR2 YYNGEE. The trim removed 0 bases at V and 2 bases at J, leaving 3 bases unmatched. Here the CDR3 DNA reads TGTGCCAGCAGCGTAGATACAGGGGGGAACTATGGCTACACCTTC. Protein sequence: CASSVDTGGNYGYTF.

The chain combines TRBV7-9 with TRBJ2-7; D gene uncertain. The V end was cut by 5 bases, the J end by 3 bases, with 8 bases between. Germline V gene data show CDR1 as SEHNR and CDR2 as FQNEAQ (reference sequence). There are 12 residues in the CDR3. For the CDR3, the DNA is TGTGCCAGCAGCGTGTCCTTCTACGAGCAGTACTTC. Translated, it gives CASSVSFYEQYF.

This clone was recorded once. This chain uses TRBV11-2 with TRBJ2-3; D remains unclear. Germline CDR1 reads SGHAT; CDR2 reads FQNNGV. This CDR3 region has 14 residues. V lost 2 bases, J lost 5 bases, and 11 bases lay in between. CDR3 bases: TGTGCCAGCAGCTTAAGGGTAGTCCGAGATACGCAGTATTTT. Protein sequence: CASSLRVVRDTQYF.

The chain is built from TRBV27 and TRBJ2-1; a possible D gene is TRBD2 (5 bases). Germline V gene sequence: CDR1 MNHEY, CDR2 SMNVEV (reference sequence). The CDR3 runs 14 residues. Trimming pared 5 bases from V and 0 bases from J, leaving 8 bases between. The CDR3 region has the DNA TGTGCCAGCAGTATGGCGGGCTCCTACAATGAGCAGTTCTTC. Translated: CASSMAGSYNEQFF.

This chain uses TRBV5-4 with TRBJ2-7, with 9 bases matching TRBD2. CDR1 is SGHNT and CDR2 is YYREEE in the germline V gene (reference sequence). The junction had 11 bases not matched to a gene; V was cut back by 4 bases and J by 3 bases. The length of the CDR3 is 16 residues. The CDR3 protein is CASSPIETSGFYEQYF. DNA for the CDR3: TGTGCCAGCAGCCCGATCGAGACTAGCGGATTCTACGAGCAGTACTTC.

The sample holds a few counts of this clone. The chain links TRBV10-2 to TRBJ2-5; D unresolved. Germline values: CDR1 WSHSY, CDR2 SAAADI. V lost 1 base to trimming and J lost 3 bases, with 6 bases between them. This CDR3 region has 13 residues. The CDR3, as DNA: TGCGCCAGCAGTGAGTTGAAGAAAGAGACCCAGTACTTC. The encoded protein is CASSELKKETQYF.

Only a few counts were recorded for this clone. V and J are TRBV9 and TRBJ2-1; D not certain. In germline, CDR1 is SGDLS, CDR2 YYNGEE. The CDR3 consists of 17 residues. V lost 0 bases and J lost 6, with 19 bases in between. The CDR3 bases are TGTGCCAGCAGCGTAGGTGGGGATCCATATCCTCGCAATGAGCAGTTCTTC. Amino acids: CASSVGGDPYPRNEQFF. Full variable domain (outside the CDR3, taken from reference TRBV9 and TRBJ2-1): DSGVTQTPKHLITATGQRVTLRCSPRSGDLSVYWYQQSLDQGLQFLIQYYNGEERAKGNILERFSAQQFPDLHSELNLSSLELGDSALYFCASSVGGDPYPRNEQFFGPGTRLTVL.

The chain employs TRBV6-5 and TRBJ1-3; TRBD1 aligns across 7 bases. The trim removed 3 bases at V and 8 bases at J, leaving 4 bases unmatched. The germline CDR1 and CDR2 sequences are MNHEY and SVGAGI. The CDR3 spans 13 residues. The CDR3 DNA follows: TGTGCCAGCAGTTATACCGACAGGGACACCATATATTTT. The encoded protein is CASSYTDRDTIYF.

V gene TRBV29-1 combines with J gene TRBJ1-2; D remains ambiguous. The CDR3 length is 11 residues. Germline CDR1 SQVTM, CDR2 ANQGSEA. Between the trimmed V and J ends, which lost 1 base and 4 bases, there was a span of 4 bases. The chain's CDR3 is CSVEGGYGYTF. In nucleotides, the CDR3 is TGCAGCGTTGAAGGGGGCTATGGCTACACCTTC. The entire variable domain, with the rest obtained from reference TRBV29-1 and TRBJ1-2, is as follows: SAVISQKPSRDICQRGTSLTIQCQVDSQVTMMFWYRQQPGQSLTLIATANQGSEATYESGFVIDKFPISRPNLTFSTLTVSNMSPEDSSIYLCSVEGGYGYTFGSGTRLTVV.

V gene TRBV4-3 combines with J gene TRBJ2-5; D is unresolved. V was pared by 1 base and J by 2 bases, with 11 bases between. CDR1 is LGHNA, CDR2 YSLEER, per germline. The CDR3 has 15 amino acids. The CDR3 DNA follows: TGCGCCAGCAGCCAAGGACTGGGTTGGCAAGAGACCCAGTACTTC. Amino acid sequence: CASSQGLGWQETQYF.

The V call is TRBV13, the J call TRBJ1-1, with TRBD1 matching 7 bases. V trimming: 5 bases; J trimming: 11 bases; junction bases outside the gene matches: 23. The CDR3 runs 17 residues. CDR1 PRHDT and CDR2 FYEKMQ come from the germline V gene (reference sequence). Here the CDR3 reads CASSPRDSGDGLGGAFF. In nucleotides, the CDR3 is TGTGCCAGCAGCCCCCGGGATAGCGGGGATGGCTTAGGGGGCGCTTTCTTT.

The chain recombines TRBV5-6 with TRBJ1-2, with D unclear. Germline V lookup: CDR1 SGHDT, CDR2 YYEEEE. This CDR3 comprises 13 residues. V was trimmed by 4 bases and J by 6 bases, leaving 13 bases between them. CDR3 sequence: CASSVVVLNGYTF. Here the CDR3 DNA reads TGTGCCAGCAGCGTGGTGGTTCTTAATGGCTACACCTTC.

This clone was observed a few times. The chain couples TRBV7-9 to TRBJ2-2; 11 bases are shared with TRBD2. The CDR3 consists of 16 residues. The germline V gene has CDR1 SEHNR and CDR2 FQNEAQ (reference sequence). The V and J ends lost 3 bases and 3 bases, in that order; junction bases with no gene match: 3. CDR3 sequence reads: CASSFSGGDYTGELFF. The CDR3 region has the DNA TGTGCCAGCAGCTTTAGCGGGGGGGACTACACCGGGGAGCTGTTTTTT.

The gene calls are TRBV6-5 and TRBJ2-2, with no clear D. The germline V gene has CDR1 MNHEY and CDR2 SVGAGI. The CDR3 consists of 15 residues. Trimming shortened V by 3 bases and J by 5 bases, and 13 bases separated the two germline ends. CDR3 DNA sequence: TGTGCCAGCAGTTATTCCGGGTCTCAAACCGGGGAGCTGTTTTTT. This codes for CASSYSGSQTGELFF.

This chain joins TRBV7-2 and TRBJ1-2, with 11 bases fitting TRBD1. CDR3 length equals 19 residues. Unmatched junction bases numbered 13, after V lost 0 bases and J lost 4 bases. The germline V gene has CDR1 SGHTA and CDR2 FQGNSA. CDR3 bases: TGTGCCAGCAGCTTAGCTAAGGGACAGGGGGGCATTAGGTTCTATGGCTACACCTTC. Its protein is CASSLAKGQGGIRFYGYTF.

Many counts were recorded for this clone. The gene calls are TRBV4-3 and TRBJ2-1; D perhaps matches TRBD2 (6 bases). Between the trimmed V and J ends, which lost 1 base and 3 bases, there was a span of 16 bases. Germline V gives CDR1 LGHNA, CDR2 YSLEER. There are 17 residues in the CDR3. The CDR3 DNA reads as TGCGCCAGCAGCCAAGGGGTCCGGGACTCCCTCTACAATGAGCAGTTCTTC. Encoded protein: CASSQGVRDSLYNEQFF.

The gene calls are TRBV30 and TRBJ1-6, with unresolved D. Germline-derived CDR1 and CDR2 are GTSNPN and SVGIG (reference sequence). V was trimmed by 0 bases and J by 12 bases, leaving 18 bases between them. This CDR3 has 15 residues. Here the CDR3 reads CAWSVREGSPKPLHF. The DNA of the CDR3 is TGTGCCTGGAGTGTTCGCGAAGGCAGCCCAAAACCCCTCCACTTT.

The V and J genes are TRBV13 and TRBJ2-7; 11 bases line up with TRBD2. This CDR3 contains 16 residues. V lost 4 bases to trimming and J lost 2 bases; unmatched junction nucleotides: 7. The germline V gene has CDR1 PRHDT and CDR2 FYEKMQ (reference sequence). This chain's CDR3 is CASSYGTSGPTYEQYF. CDR3 nucleotide sequence: TGTGCCAGCAGCTACGGGACTAGCGGACCTACCTACGAGCAGTACTTC.

V is TRBV14 and J is TRBJ2-1; tentative D call: TRBD2 (5 bases). Germline CDR1 reads SGHDN; CDR2 reads FVKESK. The CDR3 is made up of 11 amino acids. V was trimmed by 4 bases and J by 12 bases, leaving 10 bases between them. Here the CDR3 reads CASSLDRGQFF. The CDR3 coding sequence is TGTGCCAGCAGCCTGGACCGGGGGCAGTTCTTC.